A selection of T cell receptor beta chains follows, all from one sample in a study of OX40 agonist ivuxolimab in advanced cancers. Produced via immunoSEQ multiplex PCR; TCRdb's table is partial and in-frame only. This sample has some 25,000 clones, with roughly 80% found just once. The input for sequencing was CD4+ or CD8+ T cells sorted from blood, taken in a trial of the OX40 agonist ivuxolimab. These receptors were obtained from an adult with an advanced solid tumor such as melanoma, head and neck, liver or kidney cancer. The CDR3 runs from the conserved cysteine through the conserved F or W. A D gene is named only where the DNA matches it firmly. Only some rows state a clone size, as once, few, many or a class for expanded clones.

cdr3_nt: TGCGCCAGCAGCTTGAGGAGCGACAGGGGCTACCTCGAGCAGTACTTC
cdr3_aa: CASSLRSDRGYLEQYF
v_call: TRBV5-1
clone_size: few
j_call: TRBJ2-7
d_call: TRBD1

cdr3_nt: TGTGCCAGCAGCTTGCTTAGGGGGCCGGCAAATCAAGAGACCCAGTACTTC
cdr3_aa: CASSLLRGPANQETQYF
v_call: TRBV5-8
clone_size: NA
j_call: TRBJ2-5
d_call: TRBD1

cdr3_nt: TGTGCCAGCAACATAGAGTATGGTTGGGCCTACGAGCAGTACTTC
cdr3_aa: CASNIEYGWAYEQYF
v_call: TRBV11-2
clone_size: NA
j_call: TRBJ2-7
d_call: NA

cdr3_nt: TGTGCCAGCAGCTTAACGGAAAGGGGGCATGTTAATTCACCCCTCCACTTT
cdr3_aa: CASSLTERGHVNSPLHF
v_call: TRBV7-3
clone_size: NA
j_call: TRBJ1-6
d_call: TRBD1

cdr3_nt: TGTGCCAGCAGCTTAGTAAGGGTTGGAACTGAAGCTTTCTTT
cdr3_aa: CASSLVRVGTEAFF
v_call: TRBV11-2
clone_size: NA
j_call: TRBJ1-1
d_call: NA

cdr3_nt: TGCAGCGAGAAGACAGGAGGGGACTACGAGCAGTACTTC
cdr3_aa: CSEKTGGDYEQYF
v_call: TRBV29-1
clone_size: NA
j_call: TRBJ2-7
d_call: NA

cdr3_nt: TGCGCCAGCAGCCTATCAGGTGGCCAGCAGTACTTC
cdr3_aa: CASSLSGGQQYF
v_call: TRBV5-1
clone_size: NA
j_call: TRBJ2-7
d_call: NA

cdr3_nt: TGTGCCAGCAGTCACCGGGGGGGATATAATTCACCCCTCCACTTT
cdr3_aa: CASSHRGGYNSPLHF
v_call: TRBV28
clone_size: few
j_call: TRBJ1-6
d_call: NA

cdr3_nt: TGTGCCACCAGCAGTCCGGACAGGGGGGCCTACGAGCAGTACTTC
cdr3_aa: CATSSPDRGAYEQYF
v_call: TRBV15
clone_size: NA
j_call: TRBJ2-7
d_call: TRBD1

cdr3_nt: TGTGCCAGTAGTACCCCCAAGGAAGGGGCAGATACGCAGTATTTT
cdr3_aa: CASSTPKEGADTQYF
v_call: TRBV19
clone_size: NA
j_call: TRBJ2-3
d_call: NA

cdr3_nt: TGTGCCAGCAGTGAAGCGAGGGGGGGCTTAAATGAAAAACTGTTTTTT
cdr3_aa: CASSEARGGLNEKLFF
v_call: TRBV2
clone_size: NA
j_call: TRBJ1-4
d_call: NA

cdr3_nt: TGTGCCAGCAGCGCGGATGGGGACAGGGACGCTTTCTTT
cdr3_aa: CASSADGDRDAFF
v_call: TRBV9
clone_size: few
j_call: TRBJ1-1
d_call: TRBD1

cdr3_nt: TGTGCCAGCCAACAGGGGGCGTTGAACACTGAAGCTTTCTTT
cdr3_aa: CASQQGALNTEAFF
v_call: TRBV11-2
clone_size: NA
j_call: TRBJ1-1
d_call: TRBD1

cdr3_nt: TGTGCCAGCAGGGTGACAGGCATGAACACTGAAGCTTTCTTT
cdr3_aa: CASRVTGMNTEAFF
v_call: TRBV21-1
clone_size: NA
j_call: TRBJ1-1
d_call: NA

cdr3_nt: TGCGCCAGCACGTACACAGGGGGGAGTGAAAAACTGTTTTTT
cdr3_aa: CASTYTGGSEKLFF
v_call: TRBV5-1
clone_size: NA
j_call: TRBJ1-4
d_call: TRBD1

cdr3_nt: TGTGCCAGCTCACCAACATTCGACACTGAAGCTTTCTTT
cdr3_aa: CASSPTFDTEAFF
v_call: TRBV18
clone_size: NA
j_call: TRBJ1-1
d_call: NA

cdr3_nt: TGTGCCAGCAGCCCGGGGACTAGCGCGAACACCGGGGAGCTGTTTTTT
cdr3_aa: CASSPGTSANTGELFF
v_call: TRBV11-3
clone_size: NA
j_call: TRBJ2-2
d_call: TRBD2

cdr3_nt: TGTGCCAGCAGTTTTAGTTCAGGCAGACGATCACCCCTCCACTTT
cdr3_aa: CASSFSSGRRSPLHF
v_call: TRBV28
clone_size: few
j_call: TRBJ1-6
d_call: NA

cdr3_nt: TGTGCCAGCCCCGTTATGAAGCCCCCGGGGGTCAATGAGCAGTTCTTC
cdr3_aa: CASPVMKPPGVNEQFF
v_call: TRBV11-2
clone_size: NA
j_call: TRBJ2-1
d_call: NA

cdr3_nt: TGTGCCAGCAGCCCCCTAGCGGGAGGGCTGGATACGCAGTATTTT
cdr3_aa: CASSPLAGGLDTQYF
v_call: TRBV6-6
clone_size: NA
j_call: TRBJ2-3
d_call: TRBD2

cdr3_nt: TGTGCCAGCAGCTTAGCGGGAGGGGCAGATACGCAGTATTTT
cdr3_aa: CASSLAGGADTQYF
v_call: TRBV11-3
clone_size: NA
j_call: TRBJ2-3
d_call: TRBD2

cdr3_nt: TGCGCCAGCAGCCCGGGACACTACGAGCAGTACTTC
cdr3_aa: CASSPGHYEQYF
v_call: TRBV5-1
clone_size: NA
j_call: TRBJ2-7
d_call: NA

cdr3_nt: TGTGCCAGCAGCTTAGTGGGGACAGACCGCCCTATCTACGAGCAGTACTTC
cdr3_aa: CASSLVGTDRPIYEQYF
v_call: TRBV7-8
clone_size: NA
j_call: TRBJ2-7
d_call: TRBD1

cdr3_nt: TGTGCCAGCAGCTTGGGTGTGGGGAGGAACACTGAAGCTTTCTTT
cdr3_aa: CASSLGVGRNTEAFF
v_call: TRBV5-4
clone_size: NA
j_call: TRBJ1-1
d_call: NA

cdr3_nt: TGTGCCGGAGGACAGGGAAAGGGATACGGCTACACCTTC
cdr3_aa: CAGGQGKGYGYTF
v_call: TRBV6-1
clone_size: once
j_call: TRBJ1-2
d_call: TRBD1

cdr3_nt: TGTGCCAGCAGCTTGGCTGGCAATGAGCAGTTCTTC
cdr3_aa: CASSLAGNEQFF
v_call: TRBV5-4
clone_size: NA
j_call: TRBJ2-1
d_call: NA

cdr3_nt: TGTGCCAGCAGTAATTATGTGGGGTCCCAAGAGACCCAGTACTTC
cdr3_aa: CASSNYVGSQETQYF
v_call: TRBV6-5
clone_size: NA
j_call: TRBJ2-5
d_call: NA

cdr3_nt: TGTGCCAGCAGCTTAGGGCTAGCGGGAGAGGTTGAGCAGTTCTTC
cdr3_aa: CASSLGLAGEVEQFF
v_call: TRBV7-9
clone_size: NA
j_call: TRBJ2-1
d_call: TRBD2

cdr3_nt: TGTGCCAGCAGCACGGGACAGGGACCCCTTGATGAGCAGTTCTTC
cdr3_aa: CASSTGQGPLDEQFF
v_call: TRBV9
clone_size: NA
j_call: TRBJ2-1
d_call: TRBD1

cdr3_nt: TGTGCCAGCAGCGCCTCGGGACAGGGGTACAATGAGCAGTTCTTC
cdr3_aa: CASSASGQGYNEQFF
v_call: TRBV9
clone_size: NA
j_call: TRBJ2-1
d_call: TRBD1

cdr3_nt: TGTGCCATCAGTGAGAACCCGCGGGATACGCAGTATTTT
cdr3_aa: CAISENPRDTQYF
v_call: TRBV10-3
clone_size: NA
j_call: TRBJ2-3
d_call: NA

cdr3_nt: TGCAGCGTTGCGGCAGGGACAAGGGAGCTGTTTTTT
cdr3_aa: CSVAAGTRELFF
v_call: TRBV29-1
clone_size: few
j_call: TRBJ2-2
d_call: NA

cdr3_nt: TGTGCCAGTAGTATAGACTCCCTACTGGGGGCGAACACTGAAGCTTTCTTT
cdr3_aa: CASSIDSLLGANTEAFF
v_call: TRBV19
clone_size: NA
j_call: TRBJ1-1
d_call: NA

cdr3_nt: TGTGCCAGCAGCTTAGTGGACGGAGCATTCGATACGCAGTATTTT
cdr3_aa: CASSLVDGAFDTQYF
v_call: TRBV11-2
clone_size: NA
j_call: TRBJ2-3
d_call: NA

cdr3_nt: TGTGCCAGCAGTTTAGGCCAGAACACCGGGGAGCTGTTTTTT
cdr3_aa: CASSLGQNTGELFF
v_call: TRBV28
clone_size: NA
j_call: TRBJ2-2
d_call: NA

cdr3_nt: TGTGCCAGCAGCTTCGGAGCGGGAGGGGAGACCCAGTACTTC
cdr3_aa: CASSFGAGGETQYF
v_call: TRBV7-9
clone_size: NA
j_call: TRBJ2-5
d_call: TRBD2

cdr3_nt: TGTGCCAGCAGCAAATTGGAAGAGGGACCGAGCTCTGGGGCCAACGTCCTGACTTTC
cdr3_aa: CASSKLEEGPSSGANVLTF
v_call: TRBV21-1
clone_size: NA
j_call: TRBJ2-6
d_call: NA

cdr3_nt: TGTGCCAGCAGCTCAGGTTCCGAGCAGTACTTC
cdr3_aa: CASSSGSEQYF
v_call: TRBV5-4
clone_size: NA
j_call: TRBJ2-7
d_call: NA

cdr3_nt: TGTGCCAGCAGCGCTTACTACGGATACAATGAGCAGTTCTTC
cdr3_aa: CASSAYYGYNEQFF
v_call: TRBV11-2
clone_size: NA
j_call: TRBJ2-1
d_call: NA

cdr3_nt: TGTGCCAGCAGTCAAGCGAGGAATGAGCAGTTCTTC
cdr3_aa: CASSQARNEQFF
v_call: TRBV28
clone_size: NA
j_call: TRBJ2-1
d_call: NA

cdr3_nt: TGTGCCAGCAGAGGGTCCAGGACTACTGGGGCCAACGTCCTGACTTTC
cdr3_aa: CASRGSRTTGANVLTF
v_call: TRBV9
clone_size: NA
j_call: TRBJ2-6
d_call: NA

cdr3_nt: TGTGCCAGCAGCCCCCCCGCGGGACAGGATTTCAATGAGCAGTTCTTC
cdr3_aa: CASSPPAGQDFNEQFF
v_call: TRBV9
clone_size: NA
j_call: TRBJ2-1
d_call: TRBD1

cdr3_nt: TGTGCCAGCGGACCGGGGGCGGTTAATTCACCCCTCCACTTT
cdr3_aa: CASGPGAVNSPLHF
v_call: TRBV7-8
clone_size: NA
j_call: TRBJ1-6
d_call: NA

cdr3_nt: TGTGCCAGTAGTTTCGAGCAAGCGGGAGGGACGTACAATGAGCAGTTCTTC
cdr3_aa: CASSFEQAGGTYNEQFF
v_call: TRBV19
clone_size: NA
j_call: TRBJ2-1
d_call: TRBD2

cdr3_nt: TGTGCCAGCAGCCGACAGGGAATCGATGAAAAACTGTTTTTT
cdr3_aa: CASSRQGIDEKLFF
v_call: TRBV14
clone_size: NA
j_call: TRBJ1-4
d_call: TRBD1

cdr3_nt: TGTGCCAGCAGCGGCCAGACTAGCGGGGGCTCCTACAATGAGCAGTTCTTC
cdr3_aa: CASSGQTSGGSYNEQFF
v_call: TRBV9
clone_size: NA
j_call: TRBJ2-1
d_call: TRBD2

cdr3_nt: TGTGCCAGCGACTCTAATACCAGAAACTATGGCTACACCTTC
cdr3_aa: CASDSNTRNYGYTF
v_call: TRBV28
clone_size: NA
j_call: TRBJ1-2
d_call: NA

cdr3_nt: TGTGCCAGCAGTTTAGCGTCCGGGACAGGTAATGAGCAGTTCTTC
cdr3_aa: CASSLASGTGNEQFF
v_call: TRBV6-5
clone_size: NA
j_call: TRBJ2-1
d_call: TRBD1

cdr3_nt: TGTGCCAGCAGCGGTGAGGCCGGGGAGCTGTTTTTT
cdr3_aa: CASSGEAGELFF
v_call: TRBV2
clone_size: NA
j_call: TRBJ2-2
d_call: NA

cdr3_nt: TGTGCCAGCAGTACAGGCCAGACGGTGAACACTGAAGCTTTCTTT
cdr3_aa: CASSTGQTVNTEAFF
v_call: TRBV28
clone_size: NA
j_call: TRBJ1-1
d_call: NA

cdr3_nt: TGCGCCAGCAGCTTGGTAACAGGGACCCCCTTTTCCCAGTACTTC
cdr3_aa: CASSLVTGTPFSQYF
v_call: TRBV5-1
clone_size: NA
j_call: TRBJ2-5
d_call: NA

cdr3_nt: TGTGCCTGGGGAGAAAATGGCTACACCTTC
cdr3_aa: CAWGENGYTF
v_call: TRBV30
clone_size: NA
j_call: TRBJ1-2
d_call: NA

cdr3_nt: TGCGCCAGCAGCCAAGGTACCGAGGCGGAATATTTT
cdr3_aa: CASSQGTEAEYF
v_call: TRBV4-1
clone_size: few
j_call: TRBJ1-3
d_call: NA